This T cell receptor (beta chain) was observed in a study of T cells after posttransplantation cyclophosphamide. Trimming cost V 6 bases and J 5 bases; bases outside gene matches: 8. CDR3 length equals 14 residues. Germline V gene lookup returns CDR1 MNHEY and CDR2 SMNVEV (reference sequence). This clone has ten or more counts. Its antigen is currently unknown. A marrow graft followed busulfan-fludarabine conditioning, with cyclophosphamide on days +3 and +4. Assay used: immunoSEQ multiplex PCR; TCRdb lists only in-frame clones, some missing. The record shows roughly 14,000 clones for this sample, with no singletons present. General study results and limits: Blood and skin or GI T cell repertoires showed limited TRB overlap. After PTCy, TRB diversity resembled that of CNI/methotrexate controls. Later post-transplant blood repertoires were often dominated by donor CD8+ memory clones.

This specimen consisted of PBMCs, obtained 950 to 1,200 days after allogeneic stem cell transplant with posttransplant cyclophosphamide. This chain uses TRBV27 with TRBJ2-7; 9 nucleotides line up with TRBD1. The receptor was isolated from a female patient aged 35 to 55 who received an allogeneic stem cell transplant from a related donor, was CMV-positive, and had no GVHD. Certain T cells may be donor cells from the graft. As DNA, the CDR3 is TGTGCCAGCAGCAAGGGACAGGGTTTCCACGAGCAGTACTTC. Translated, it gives CASSKGQGFHEQYF.